Following are 32 T cell receptor beta chains from one sample sequenced in a study of T cells in Graves' hyperthyroidism and ophthalmopathy. Using RNA transcripts as the source, TCR beta CDR3 regions were amplified. Primed by the HTBI set, a first-round RT-PCR was run on the TCR CDR3. TCRdb called the multiplex PCR reads again in MiXCR, with one record for every CDR3 protein. The table records under 700,000 distinct CDR3 sequences, roughly 17% of them present only once. The sequencing input was blood. The receptors derive from a woman younger than 30 with Graves' hyperthyroidism.

The sample holds many counts of this clonotype. The genes are TRBV13 and TRBJ2-1; perhaps TRBD2 as D (5 bases). In germline, CDR1 is PRHDT, CDR2 FYEKMQ (reference sequence). Between the trimmed V and J ends, which lost 4 bases and 6 bases, there was a span of 13 bases. The CDR3 consists of 14 residues. The CDR3 DNA follows: TGTGCCAGCAGCTGGGCTAGCAAGGGCAATGAGCAGTTCTTC. Translated: CASSWASKGNEQFF.

This rearrangement joins TRBV7-2 to TRBJ2-1, with 7 bases lining up with TRBD2. The junction had 6 bases not matched to a gene; V was cut back by 7 bases and J by 6 bases. Germline CDR1 reads SGHTA; CDR2 reads FQGNSA. The CDR3 totals 13 residues. CDR3 bases: TGTGCCAGCACCCTCTGGGGGGGCAATGAGCAGTTCTTC. It specifies CASTLWGGNEQFF.

Only a few counts were recorded for this clonotype. V gene TRBV28 combines with J gene TRBJ1-4, with no clear D. Germline V gene lookup returns CDR1 MDHEN and CDR2 SYDVKM. Trimming removed 5 bases at V and 4 bases at J, with 14 bases between. CDR3 size: 15 residues. The CDR3 sequence is CASSLTTPFNEKLFF. Here the CDR3 DNA reads TGTGCCAGCAGTCTTACGACGCCCTTTAATGAAAAACTGTTTTTT.

This clonotype was picked up a small number of times. The chain joins TRBV7-6 to TRBJ2-1; 14 nucleotides align to TRBD2. The ends lost 2 bases at V and 4 bases at J; junction bases unmatched: 16. The CDR3 contains 21 residues. Germline V lookup: CDR1 SGHVS, CDR2 FNYEAQ. The CDR3, as DNA: TGTGCCAGCAGCTTACTCCATCCGGGACTAGCGGGGGACTTCCTTTACAATGAGCAGTTCTTC. Translation: CASSLLHPGLAGDFLYNEQFF.

This clonotype came up a few times. This rearrangement joins TRBV12-3 or TRBV12-4 to TRBJ1-2, with TRBD1 as a possible D gene (6 bases). V lost 6 bases and J lost 3, with 29 bases in between. This CDR3 comprises 19 residues. Here the CDR3 DNA reads TGTGCCAGCAGCCATCGATTGGGGGCGAAACTCACTAGCCACTATGGCTACACCTTC. Translated: CASSHRLGAKLTSHYGYTF.

This clonotype was counted ten times or more. V gene TRBV11-3 combines with J gene TRBJ2-3; weak D call: TRBD2 (6 bases). This CDR3 spans 14 amino acids. The V and J ends lost 5 bases and 3 bases respectively, with 12 bases between them. Germline-derived CDR1 and CDR2 are SGHNT and YENEEA. The CDR3 DNA is TGTGCCAGCAGCCCGGGGACTGCAACAGATACGCAGTATTTT. It yields the protein CASSPGTATDTQYF.

The chain couples TRBV7-2 to TRBJ1-5, with D unresolved. The V end lost 4 bases, the J end lost 6 bases, and 10 bases lay between the germline ends. The CDR3 consists of 13 residues. The germline V gene encodes CDR1 SGHTA and CDR2 FQGNSA. CDR3 in DNA: TGTGCCAGCAGCTACGCGGAGGGTCAGCCCCAGCATTTT. It specifies CASSYAEGQPQHF.

This clonotype has a count of ten or more. Mismatch with germline at one junction end may stem from a read error. This chain links TRBV12-3 or TRBV12-4 with TRBJ1-6; D unclear. There are 13 residues in the CDR3. The CDR3 spells CASSPRADSPLGF. DNA of the CDR3: TGTGCCAGCAGCCCCCGGGCCGATTCACCCCTAGGCTTT.

This clonotype was seen only once. The V and J genes are TRBV7-3 and TRBJ2-5, with a tentative D call TRBD2 (6 bases). The length of the CDR3 is 16 residues. Trimming shortened V by 2 bases and J by 0 bases, and 13 bases separated the two germline ends. Germline V gene lookup returns CDR1 SGHTA and CDR2 FQGTGA. The CDR3 loop reads CASSLCPAGHQETQYF. In DNA, the CDR3 is TGTGCCAGCAGCTTATGCCCGGCGGGACACCAAGAGACCCAGTACTTC.

The sample holds many counts of this clonotype. The V and J genes are TRBV20-1 and TRBJ2-3, with a possible D match to TRBD2 (6 bases). The CDR3 runs 12 residues. V shed 7 bases and J shed 4 bases, with 12 bases lying between them. The germline gives CDR1 DFQATT, CDR2 SNEGSKA (reference sequence). The CDR3 spells CSGASASDTQYF. Here the CDR3 DNA reads TGCAGTGGCGCTAGCGCTTCAGATACGCAGTATTTT.

V usage is TRBV20-1 and J usage is TRBJ2-3, with unresolved D. CDR1 is DFQATT, CDR2 SNEGSKA, per germline (reference sequence). Trimming stripped 3 bases from V and 4 bases from J, with 20 bases between. This CDR3 contains 16 residues. CDR3: CSASYYATNRADTQYF. CDR3 DNA sequence: TGCAGTGCTAGTTATTACGCGACAAATCGAGCAGATACGCAGTATTTT.

This clonotype was seen ten or more times. This sequence joins TRBV7-9 and TRBJ2-1, with D tentatively TRBD2 (5 bases). This CDR3 has 16 amino acids. In germline, CDR1 is SEHNR, CDR2 FQNEAQ (reference sequence). Deletions cut 5 bases from V and 7 bases from J, with 21 bases between. The CDR3, as DNA: TGTGCCAGCAGCCTGGTCGTAGCGCCGCTAGGTAATGAGCAGTTCTTC. Translated, it gives CASSLVVAPLGNEQFF.

The sample holds a few counts of this clonotype. The V and J genes are TRBV29-1 and TRBJ2-7; TRBD1 aligns across 7 bases. Unmatched junction bases numbered 3, after V lost 6 bases and J lost 1 base. The CDR3 covers 12 residues. The germline V gene has CDR1 SQVTM and CDR2 ANQGSEA. Here the CDR3 DNA reads TGCAGCGTCCGGGGACAGTCCTACGAGCAGTACTTC. Translated, it gives CSVRGQSYEQYF.

In this sample, this clonotype turned up a few times. This sequence joins TRBV7-8 and TRBJ1-1, with D unresolved. CDR1 SGHVS and CDR2 FQNEAQ come from the germline V gene. This CDR3 has 14 residues. V lost 6 bases and J lost 6, with 17 bases in between. This CDR3 is CASSSGPRTPEAFF. CDR3 nucleotides: TGTGCCAGCAGTTCAGGTCCTCGTACCCCTGAAGCTTTCTTT.

This clonotype was counted at least ten times. The rearrangement joins TRBV29-1 to TRBJ2-5, with 14 bases identical to TRBD2. Germline-derived CDR1 and CDR2 are SQVTM and ANQGSEA. This CDR3 spans 13 amino acids. V lost 7 bases, J lost 5 bases, and 3 bases stayed unmatched. The CDR3 protein is CSAGLAGGETQYF. CDR3 in DNA: TGCAGCGCCGGACTAGCGGGAGGCGAGACCCAGTACTTC.

This clonotype occurred a few times. This rearrangement joins TRBV18 to TRBJ1-2; D possibly corresponds to TRBD1 (5 bases). The CDR3 contains 13 residues. Trimming shortened V by 2 bases and J by 3 bases, and 7 bases separated the two germline ends. Germline CDR1 and CDR2: KGHSH and LQKENI. The CDR3 sequence: CASSPRGDYGYTF. The CDR3 coding sequence is TGTGCCAGCTCACCAAGGGGAGACTATGGCTACACCTTC. Full variable domain (rest looked up from reference TRBV18 and TRBJ1-2): NAGVMQNPRHLVRRRGQEARLRCSPMKGHSHVYWYRQLPEEGLKFMVYLQKENIIDESGMPKERFSAEFPKEGPSILRIQQVVRGDSAAYFCASSPRGDYGYTFGSGTRLTVV.

Concerning this clonotype: A much more abundant neighbour one base away suggests this may be a read error. The J gene is TRBJ2-7, the V gene TRBV18, with TRBD1 as a possible D gene (6 bases). The V end was cut by 2 bases, the J end by 8 bases, with 19 bases between. Germline loops: CDR1 KGHSH, CDR2 LQKENI. This CDR3 comprises 15 residues. The CDR3 reads CASSPGGGPGNQQYF. In DNA form, the CDR3 reads TGTGCCAGCTCACCAGGGGGCGGGCCAGGGAACCAGCAGTACTTC. The entire variable domain, with the rest obtained from reference TRBV18 and TRBJ2-7, is as follows: NAGVMQNPRHLVRRRGQEARLRCSPMKGHSHVYWYRQLPEEGLKFMVYLQKENIIDESGMPKERFSAEFPKEGPSILRIQQVVRGDSAAYFCASSPGGGPGNQQYFGPGTRLTVT.

CDR3 bases: TGTGCCAGCAGTTTGGGAGGGGCGGTCGGGGAGCTGTTTTTT. Translating gives CASSLGGAVGELFF. The chain combines TRBV12-3 or TRBV12-4 with TRBJ2-2; 7 bases line up with TRBD2. The CDR3 loop spans 14 amino acids. Trimming cost V 3 bases and J 7 bases; bases outside gene matches: 5.

In regard to this clonotype: Given a much more abundant clone one base away, this may be a read error. The chain joins TRBV4-1 to TRBJ2-5, with unresolved D. CDR3 length: 13 residues. CDR1 MGHRA and CDR2 YSYEKL come from the germline V gene. The CDR3 loop is CASSQDVGITLYF. The CDR3 DNA reads TGCGCCAGCAGCCAAGATGTGGGGATCACCCTGTACTTC.

The rearrangement links TRBV7-9 to TRBJ1-5; possible D gene TRBD1, 6 bases. Germline CDR1 is SEHNR and CDR2 is FQNEAQ (reference sequence). V was trimmed by 5 bases and J by 5 bases, leaving 13 bases between them. The CDR3 runs 14 residues. The CDR3 region is CASSPDRDYQPQHF. As DNA, the CDR3 is TGTGCCAGCAGCCCGGACAGAGATTATCAGCCCCAGCATTTT. Supplemented by reference TRBV7-9 and TRBJ1-5, the full variable domain reads DTGVSQNPRHKITKRGQNVTFRCDPISEHNRLYWYRQTLGQGPEFLTYFQNEAQLEKSRLLSDRFSAERPKGSFSTLEIQRTEQGDSAMYLCASSPDRDYQPQHFGDGTRLSIL.

The rearrangement links TRBV24-1 to TRBJ2-2; no clear D gene. The CDR3 is made up of 11 amino acids. Germline V CDR1 and CDR2: KGHDR, SFDVKD. V was clipped by 7 bases and J by 5 bases, with 4 bases between them. The CDR3 DNA follows: TGTGCCACCAGGGGGACCGGGGAGCTGTTTTTT. Amino acid sequence: CATRGTGELFF.

The chain combines TRBV15 with TRBJ1-1, with TRBD1 matching over 8 bases. Germline assignment: CDR1 LNHNV and CDR2 YYDKDF (reference sequence). CDR3 length: 16 residues. V shed 0 bases, J shed 2 bases, and the junction held 5 bases outside the gene matches. The CDR3: CATSRDMTGVNTEAFF. The CDR3 nucleotides read TGTGCCACCAGCAGAGATATGACAGGGGTAAACACTGAAGCTTTCTTT.

This clonotype turned up a few times. This CDR3 is CATSDRGTLNTEAFF. The CDR3 coding sequence is TGTGCCACCAGTGACAGGGGAACACTGAACACTGAAGCTTTCTTT. The V gene is TRBV24-1, the J gene TRBJ1-1, with D possibly matching TRBD1 (6 bases). This CDR3 spans 15 amino acids. V was cut by 4 bases and J by 0 bases, with 11 bases left in between. Germline V gene lookup returns CDR1 KGHDR and CDR2 SFDVKD.

The chain uses TRBV20-1 and TRBJ2-5; 11 nucleotides line up with TRBD2. The CDR3 consists of 16 residues. The V and J ends lost 2 bases and 1 base, in that order; junction bases with no gene match: 6. Looked up from germline, CDR1 is DFQATT and CDR2 is SNEGSKA (reference sequence). The CDR3 coding sequence is TGCAGTGCTAGACCCCCGACTAGCGGGGTCCAAGAGACCCAGTACTTC. It encodes CSARPPTSGVQETQYF.

This clonotype was detected only a few times. The CDR3 DNA sequence: TGTGCCAGCAGCGAGGCAGGGGGCGCCAACTCCTACGAGCAGTACTTC. This sequence encodes CASSEAGGANSYEQYF. The gene calls are TRBV4-2 and TRBJ2-7, with 8 bases aligning to TRBD1. V was pared by 5 bases and J by 0 bases, with 9 bases of the junction left unmatched. Germline assignment: CDR1 LGHNA and CDR2 YNFKEQ. The CDR3 is made up of 16 amino acids.

This clonotype has a count of ten or more. The J gene is TRBJ1-4, the V gene TRBV7-9; no reliable D call. V was pared by 6 bases and J by 8 bases, with 10 bases between. CDR1 SEHNR and CDR2 FQNEAQ come from the germline V gene (reference sequence). This CDR3 spans 12 amino acids. For the CDR3, the DNA is TGTGCCAGCAGTTTGTTGGGCGAAAAACTGTTTTTT. Protein: CASSLLGEKLFF.

The chain is built from TRBV7-2 and TRBJ2-2; 14 bases agree with TRBD2. Germline V gene sequence: CDR1 SGHTA, CDR2 FQGNSA. The CDR3 extends over 18 amino acids. The V and J ends lost 4 bases and 1 base, in that order; junction bases with no gene match: 5. The CDR3 sequence: CASSSGTSGGLNTGELFF. The CDR3, as DNA: TGTGCCAGCAGCTCTGGGACTAGCGGGGGCCTGAACACCGGGGAGCTGTTTTTT.

This clonotype was found many times. The chain joins TRBV20-1 to TRBJ2-5; 7 bases are shared with TRBD1. Germline CDR1 reads DFQATT; CDR2 reads SNEGSKA (reference sequence). Trimming took 6 bases from V and 1 from J; bases not matched to a gene: 5. This CDR3 contains 13 residues. The DNA of the CDR3 is TGCAGTGCAGACAGGGAACCCCAAGAGACCCAGTACTTC. Residues: CSADREPQETQYF.

This clonotype was seen a handful of times. The chain employs TRBV27 and TRBJ2-2, with 7 bases matching TRBD1. This CDR3 has 18 amino acids. The V gene's germline CDR1 is MNHEY and CDR2 SMNVEV (reference sequence). The J segment lost 1 base and the V segment lost 7 bases, leaving 15 bases of the junction unmatched. This chain's CDR3 is CASKGQQGILWNTGELFF. In nucleotides, the CDR3 is TGTGCCAGCAAGGGCCAACAGGGGATACTTTGGAACACCGGGGAGCTGTTTTTT.

This clonotype was picked up many times. The genes are TRBV19 and TRBJ2-1; 7 positions match TRBD1. After removal of 5 bases from V and 8 bases from J, the junction contained 15 bases not matched to a gene. The CDR3 sequence is 16 residues long. Looked up from germline, CDR1 is LNHDA and CDR2 is SQIVND (reference sequence). The CDR3 region is CASSSLRGTDRHEQFF. In DNA, the CDR3 is TGTGCCAGTAGTTCCTTGAGAGGGACAGATCGCCATGAGCAGTTCTTC.

The chain employs TRBV9 and TRBJ2-2; 8 positions match TRBD1. Looked up from germline, CDR1 is SGDLS and CDR2 is YYNGEE. After removal of 1 base from V and 7 bases from J, the junction contained 12 bases not matched to a gene. CDR3 size: 17 residues. This CDR3 reads CASSVRGAGGANGELFF. CDR3 in DNA: TGTGCCAGCAGCGTAAGGGGGGCAGGGGGCGCAAACGGGGAGCTGTTTTTT.

The sample holds a few counts of this clonotype. This chain connects TRBV5-1 to TRBJ1-4, with no clear D. Deletions cut 4 bases from V and 5 bases from J, with 9 bases between. The CDR3 length is 13 residues. Germline-derived CDR1 and CDR2 are SGHRS and YFSETQ. The CDR3 spells CASSVGRNEKLFF. In DNA, the CDR3 is TGCGCCAGCAGCGTGGGTCGGAATGAAAAACTGTTTTTT.